This TCR beta chain was observed in a study of blood T cells in healthy people across ages. Study conclusions and caveats: Estimates of diversity drawn from one million T cells were considered underestimates.

In regard to this clonotype: Its target is unknown.

A minimum of 6 million PBMCs was isolated per sample. With 3 bases clipped from V and 2 bases from J, the junction kept 4 bases outside the gene matches. This CDR3 spans 15 amino acids. PCR was performed a second time for about 7 to 12 cycles using a sample-barcoded 5' primer and a J-beta primer mix. Each sample yielded at least 2.5 million CDR3-containing paired-end reads. Using its own MiXCR run on the 5' RACE reads, TCRdb lists one record per CDR3 protein. The sample includes hundreds of thousands of distinct CDR3 sequences, around 45% seen only once; the top ten take approximately 32%. The TCR was taken from a woman aged 60 to 75 in good health. The chain is built from TRBV12-3 or TRBV12-4 and TRBJ2-7; 10 bases align to TRBD2. Source material: blood. Here the CDR3 DNA reads TGTGCCAGCAGTTTGAAAGCGGGAGGGCCCTACGAGCAGTACTTC. Protein: CASSLKAGGPYEQYF.